These T cell receptor beta chains were read from a single sample in a study of CD8+CD57+ T cells in acquired aplastic anemia. TCRdb reprocessed the reads via MiXCR and lists one record per CDR3 protein. The table lists under 250,000 distinct CDR3 sequences, more than 40% of them singletons, with about 8.3% in the top ten. The sequenced material came from sorted CD4+, CD8+, or CD8+CD57+ T cells (not recorded which) from PBMCs. The receptors stem from a human donor with aplastic anemia. Both conserved end residues are part of each CDR3. A D gene is named only where the DNA matches it firmly. Rows give clone size only sometimes, using once, few, many, or a class for an expanded clone.

D gene,J gene,clone size,V gene,CDR3 DNA,CDR3 protein
-,TRBJ2-7,many,TRBV11-2,TGTGCCAGCAGCACGACTACAGCCTACGAGCAGTACTTC,CASSTTTAYEQYF
-,TRBJ2-2,-,TRBV19,TGTGCCAGTACTAAAGGGACCGGGGTAAACACCGGGGAGCTGTTTTTT,CASTKGTGVNTGELFF
TRBD1,TRBJ2-5,many,TRBV10-3,TGTGCCATCAGTGACCCAAGGGGACAGGCTCAAGAGACCCAGTACTTC,CAISDPRGQAQETQYF
TRBD2,TRBJ2-5,once,TRBV19,TGTGCCAGTAGTATTAGCGGGGGGGAAGAGACCCAGTACTTC,CASSISGGEETQYF
-,TRBJ1-3,few,TRBV4-2,TGTGCCAGCAGCCAAGAAATCGGGGGAGGAAACACCATATATTTT,CASSQEIGGGNTIYF
TRBD2,TRBJ2-3,many,TRBV7-2,TGTGCCAGCAGTCAAACTAGCGGGGCATCAGATACGCAGTATTTT,CASSQTSGASDTQYF
-,TRBJ1-2,-,TRBV5-1,TGCGCCAGCGGGTACACAGGGCTCATCGGCTACACCTTC,CASGYTGLIGYTF
TRBD1,TRBJ2-7,-,TRBV20-1,TGCAGTGCTAGAGGAGCCTTCGGACAGGGGTACCACGAGCAGTACTTC,CSARGAFGQGYHEQYF
-,TRBJ2-5,few,TRBV7-7,TGTGCTAGCAGCTTAGTGAAGGGCGGGGGCCGTGACCAAGAGACCCAGTACTTC,CASSLVKGGGRDQETQYF
-,TRBJ1-1,many,TRBV30,TGTGCCTGGGATGGTTGGACATCGAACACTGAAGCTTTCTTT,CAWDGWTSNTEAFF
-,TRBJ2-5,many,TRBV20-1,TGCAGTGCTAGGTTGGAGGTCAGGGTAGAGACCCAGTACTTC,CSARLEVRVETQYF
-,TRBJ1-5,few,TRBV6-1,TGTGCCAGCAGTGAACTTGCAGGGACGGGCAATCAGCCCCAGCATTTT,CASSELAGTGNQPQHF
TRBD2,TRBJ2-7,-,TRBV19,TGTGCCAGTAGTATTACTCCGGGGACTAGCGGCTACGAGCAGTACTTC,CASSITPGTSGYEQYF
-,TRBJ2-7,many,TRBV5-1,TGCGCCAGCAGCACGGCAGGACAGATTTACGAGCAGTACTTC,CASSTAGQIYEQYF
-,TRBJ1-2,-,TRBV27,TGTGCCAGCAGTTTATCTTCCCTAGGCGGCTACACCTTC,CASSLSSLGGYTF
-,TRBJ2-7,-,TRBV2,TGTGCCAGCAGGGCCCTATACGAGCAGTACTTC,CASRALYEQYF
TRBD1,TRBJ2-2,many,TRBV25-1,TGTGCCAGCAGTGATCTCACAGGGGGCTACAACACCGGGGAGCTGTTTTTT,CASSDLTGGYNTGELFF
-,TRBJ2-5,-,TRBV9,TGTGCCAGCAGCGTATCCGGCGGGTTGTACCAAGAGACCCAGTACTTC,CASSVSGGLYQETQYF
-,TRBJ2-3,-,TRBV7-9,TGTGCCAGCAGCTTTTCACGAGTGTCCGGCCCCCAGGCAGATACGCAGTATTTT,CASSFSRVSGPQADTQYF
-,TRBJ2-7,few,TRBV3-1,TGTGCCAGCAGCCAAGAACAGGCGAGTGGATACGAGCAGTACTTC,CASSQEQASGYEQYF
TRBD2,TRBJ2-2,once,TRBV24-1,TGTGCCACCAGTGATCCTAGCGGGAGGGGCGGGGAGCTGTTTTTT,CATSDPSGRGGELFF
TRBD1,TRBJ2-7,few,TRBV6-5,TGTGCCAGCAGCTGGGACAGGGTTCGCGAGCAATACTTC,CASSWDRVREQYF
TRBD1,TRBJ1-2,-,TRBV9,TGTGCCAGCAGCGCATCGTGGCAGGGGGACGGCTACACCTTC,CASSASWQGDGYTF
TRBD1,TRBJ1-2,-,TRBV5-1,TGCGCCAGCAGCGGAGGACAGGGAGGCTACACCTTC,CASSGGQGGYTF
-,TRBJ2-7,-,TRBV2,TGTGCCAGCAGTGAAGATGGCGGACCAAACGCGCAGTACTTC,CASSEDGGPNAQYF
TRBD1,TRBJ1-1,-,TRBV5-1,TGTGCCAGCAGCCTAGGGACAGCCAACATGAACACTGAAGCTTTCTTT,CASSLGTANMNTEAFF
-,TRBJ2-6,-,TRBV19,TGTGCCAGTAGTAGGGGCCGGGACCTTCACCAATCTGGGGCCAACGTCCTGACTTTC,CASSRGRDLHQSGANVLTF
-,TRBJ1-2,-,TRBV3-1,TGTGCCAGCGGCCGGCCAGAAGCTAACTATGGCTACACCTTC,CASGRPEANYGYTF
-,TRBJ2-1,-,TRBV5-1,TGCGCCAGCAGCTCCAACATACTACAGGGTGCTGAGCAGTTCTTC,CASSSNILQGAEQFF
TRBD1,TRBJ1-5,-,TRBV2,TGTGCCAGCAGTGGTCCCCGGGACAGGGCCGGCAATCAGCCCCAGCATTTT,CASSGPRDRAGNQPQHF